Sequencing of this T cell receptor (beta chain) was carried out in a study of cytomegalovirus exposure and HLA in healthy donors. The PCR employed 60 Vbeta primers together with 13 Jbeta primers. TCRdb's copy holds only in-frame clones and misses some; the assay was immunoSEQ multiplex PCR. There are about 100,000 clones in the sample; 75% to 85% occur only once, and over 3.5% lies in the top ten. Study results and caveats: An analysis that came later showed most CMV-associated TCR beta chains appearing HLA-restricted.

This clone was picked up a small number of times. Its cognate antigen is unknown. This CDR3 is built from 15 residues. The V end lost 1 base, the J end lost 12 bases, and 21 bases lay between the germline ends. In germline, CDR1 is SGHDN, CDR2 FVKESK. The chain recombines TRBV14 with TRBJ1-1; D might be TRBD1 (6 bases). The sample taken for sequencing was PBMCs. The TCR comes from a woman aged 45-59 years in good health and CMV-seropositive. CDR3 sequence reads: CASSQALGAGEKTFF. CDR3 in DNA: TGTGCCAGCAGCCAAGCCCTGGGGGCAGGGGAGAAAACTTTCTTT.